The TCR beta chain under discussion was sequenced for a study of Tregs in tolerant kidney transplant recipients. Study-wide results and caveats: Biological reproducibility was not directly addressed in this study.

Trimming took off 4 bases at V and 1 base at J, with 9 bases between the two ends. Germline values: CDR1 SGHNT, CDR2 YYREEE (reference sequence). The CDR3 loop spans 14 amino acids. Assay used: immunoSEQ multiplex PCR; TCRdb lists only in-frame clones, some missing. The top ten hold under 4% of the sample, which has about 19,000 clones, less than 70% seen once. A word on this clone: The antigen is not known.

This sequence originates from a human donor in good health. The V gene is TRBV5-4, the J gene TRBJ2-1; no clear D gene. The sequenced material came from Tregs from blood cultured with allogeneic cells. The CDR3 DNA follows: TGTGCCAGCAGCCGAATGGGTTCCTACAATGAGCAGTTCTTC. Translating gives CASSRMGSYNEQFF.